This T cell receptor (beta chain) was captured in a study of blood T cell repertoires in COVID-19. About the study: The samples span acute and convalescent COVID-19 from the United States, Italy and Spain. Sample material is recorded as cDNA or gDNA derived from T cells, B-cell-depleted T cells, or PBMCs.

TCRdb's copy holds only in-frame clones and misses some; the assay was immunoSEQ multiplex PCR. The sample holds around 620,000 clones, 80% to 90% seen once. J lost 7 bases, V lost 5 bases, and 13 bases had no gene match. CDR3 length equals 15 residues. Per germline, CDR1 SEHNR and CDR2 FQNEAQ (reference sequence). The TCR comes from a woman in her late teens or twenties with acute or convalescent COVID-19. Sequencing was done on a sample of peripheral blood. The chain recombines TRBV7-9 with TRBJ2-7, with 8 bases identical to TRBD2. The CDR3 loop is CASSPTGTRTKEQYF. CDR3 DNA sequence: TGTGCCAGCAGCCCAACCGGGACTAGGACGAAGGAGCAGTACTTC.